A single sample gave rise to the 28 T cell receptor beta chains below, sequenced in a study of tissue T cells after allogeneic stem cell transplantation. This table comes from immunoSEQ multiplex PCR, and its TCRdb copy is limited to in-frame clones, with some not included. The sample carries some 11,000 clones, 35% to 40% recorded once. Documented time point: mouse harvest day 7 after allogeneic transplant. Each mouse received 10^7 T-cell-depleted marrow cells plus 10^6 splenic CD5+ T cells by tail vein. The sample taken for sequencing was skin. These receptors originate from a female BALB/c mouse given C57BL/6 T cells with graft-versus-host disease after an allogeneic hematopoietic cell transplant.

Worth noting for this clone: The gene symbols are mouse symbols. The CDR3 goes on 1 residue after the read ends, and that part is filled in from the germline J gene. Different DNA sequences within this sample yield the same CDR3. The chain carries TRBV26 and TRBJ1-4, with D maybe TRBD1 (6 bases). Germline V lookup: CDR1 KGHPV, CDR2 FQNQEV (reference sequence). Trimming took off 6 bases at V and 4 bases at J, with 9 bases between the two ends. CDR3 length: 13 amino acids. CDR3 region: CASSRDNNERLFF. The covered CDR3 bases are TGTGCCAGCAGCCGGGACAACAACGAAAGATTATTT. Drawing the rest from reference TRBV26 and TRBJ1-4, the complete variable domain is NSKVIQTPRYLVKGQGQKAKMRCIPEKGHPVVFWYQQNKNNEFKFLINFQNQEVLQQIDMTEKRFSAECPSNSPCSLEIQSSEAGDSALYLCASSRDNNERLFFGHGTKLSVL.

This clone was seen only a few times. Gene names are the mouse ones. The read terminates 1 residue ahead of where the CDR3 ends, so the germline J gene completes it. Other DNA sequences from this sample encode an identical CDR3 as well. V and J are TRBV26 and TRBJ1-1, with D unclear. Germline values: CDR1 KGHPV, CDR2 FQNQEV (reference sequence). The CDR3 is 13 residues long. Trimming stripped 4 bases from V and 0 bases from J, with 6 bases between. CDR3 region: CASSPGTNTEVFF. The CDR3 DNA, read in part, is TGTGCCAGCAGTCCCGGGACAAACACAGAAGTCTTC.

As regards this clone: Gene names refer to mouse genes. Sequencing ends 1 residue short of the CDR3 end; the germline J gene provides the rest. This sample includes further DNA sequences coding for the same CDR3. The V call is TRBV26, the J call TRBJ2-4; 8 nucleotides agree with TRBD2. This CDR3 is 15 amino acids long. Germline CDR1 KGHPV, CDR2 FQNQEV (reference sequence). Trimming at V came to 2 bases and at J to 0 bases, leaving 1 base not matched to a gene. CDR3 sequence reads: CASSLGGASQNTLYF. The sequenced CDR3 bases are TGTGCCAGCAGTCTGGGGGGGGCAAGTCAAAACACCTTGTAC.

In this sample, this clone turned up a few times. Gene names and germline match the mouse. The CDR3 extends 1 residue past the end of the read, so its final part is completed from the germline J gene. Other DNA sequences within the sample encode an identical CDR3. This sequence joins TRBV26 and TRBJ1-3; no clear D. CDR1 is KGHPV and CDR2 is FQNQEV in the germline V gene (reference sequence). Trimming stripped 0 bases from V and 0 bases from J, with 3 bases between. The CDR3 spans 14 residues. CDR3 bases read: TGTGCCAGCAGTCTGTCTAATTCTGGAAATACGCTCTAT. Amino acids: CASSLSNSGNTLY. The entire CDR3 sequence reads CASSLSNSGNTLYF.

Points on this clone: Germline and genes: mouse. The read terminates 1 residue before the CDR3 end, so the remaining end is supplied by the germline J gene. V is TRBV26 and J is TRBJ2-5, with D tentatively TRBD1 (6 bases). This CDR3 is built from 13 residues. Trimming removed 2 bases at V and 5 bases at J, with 8 bases between. Germline-derived CDR1 and CDR2 are KGHPV and FQNQEV (reference sequence). The sequenced part of the CDR3 DNA is TGTGCCAGCAGTCTGACAGGGACAGACACCCAGTAC. Translating gives CASSLTGTDTQY. The complete CDR3 sequence is CASSLTGTDTQYF.

Note on this clone: The germline and genes are mouse ones. The sequenced fragment ends 1 residue before the CDR3 boundary, so the rest is inferred from the germline J gene. The chain uses TRBV29 and TRBJ1-6; TRBD1 agrees at 11 bases. TRBJ1-6 is given ORF status, its function remaining uncertain. V was clipped by 2 bases and J by 0 bases; unmatched bases: 6. The CDR3 covers 19 residues. Looked up from germline, CDR1 is MSHET and CDR2 is SYDVDS. CDR3 sequence reads: CASSLEGTGGLSYNSPLYF. CDR3 DNA, as far as it was read: TGTGCTAGCAGTTTAGAGGGGACAGGGGGACTTTCCTATAATTCGCCCCTCTAC.

To note about this clone: Mouse gene names and germline throughout. The read terminates 1 residue ahead of where the CDR3 ends, so the germline J gene completes it. This chain joins TRBV3 and TRBJ1-4; no clear D. Trimming left V 3 bases short and J 0 bases short, with 8 bases between. CDR3 length equals 15 residues. Germline CDR1 SNHLY, CDR2 FYNGKV (reference sequence). The CDR3 sequence: CASSFSGISNERLFF. The sequenced CDR3 bases are TGTGCCAGCAGCTTCTCAGGAATTTCCAACGAAAGATTATTT.

This clone was observed once. Germline and genes here are mouse. The CDR3 goes on 1 residue after the read ends, and that part is filled in from the germline J gene. This sequence joins TRBV3 and TRBJ2-2; D not resolved. The V and J ends lost 3 bases and 1 base respectively, with 6 bases between them. Germline CDR1 reads SNHLY; CDR2 reads FYNGKV (reference sequence). The CDR3 totals 14 residues. Incomplete CDR3 DNA: TGTGCCAGCAGCTTCCGGGGAAACACCGGGCAGCTCTAC. Protein sequence: CASSFRGNTGQLY. The full CDR3 protein is CASSFRGNTGQLYF.

A note on this clone: Gene names and germline match the mouse. Sequencing ends 1 residue short of the CDR3 end; the germline J gene provides the rest. The chain has TRBV15 and TRBJ1-1, with D perhaps matching TRBD1 (5 bases). CDR1 and CDR2 from the germline V gene are SGHND and FRSKSL. V gave up 5 bases and J gave up 1 base, with 8 bases separating them. There are 13 residues in the CDR3. Partial CDR3 DNA: TGTGCCAGCAGTAACGACAGGAACACAGAAGTCTTC. It is translated as CASSNDRNTEVF. From start to end, the CDR3 is CASSNDRNTEVFF.

Concerning this clone: The gene names given are mouse names. From the germline J gene comes the end of the CDR3, since the read stops 1 residue before it. The chain couples TRBV3 to TRBJ1-5; 9 bases map to TRBD1. The V segment lost 4 bases and the J segment 3 bases; nucleotides outside the gene matches: 4. This CDR3 has 15 amino acids. CDR1 is SNHLY and CDR2 is FYNGKV in the germline V gene (reference sequence). The covered CDR3 bases are TGTGCCAGCAGCTGGGACAGGGCTGGCAACCAGGCTCCGCTT. The encoded protein is CASSWDRAGNQAPL. From start to end, the CDR3 is CASSWDRAGNQAPLF.

This clone has more than one count but fewer than ten. Each gene name is a mouse one. The CDR3 is cut off 1 residue early in the read; its end comes from the germline J gene. V is TRBV23 and J is TRBJ2-5; the table's D call TRBD1 went unverified against the DNA. Germline CDR1 KGHTA, CDR2 FQNQQP. This CDR3 is 14 amino acids long. The CDR3 loop reads CSSSHRGNQDTQYF. The CDR3 DNA, read in part, is TGCTCCAGCAGTCATAGGGGTAACCAAGACACCCAGTAC.

As to this clone: These gene names are mouse names. CDR3 protein: CASSSDWGGFEQYF. The CDR3 DNA, read in part, is TGTGCCAGCAGCTCCGACTGGGGGGGCTTTGAACAGTAC. This chain joins TRBV3 and TRBJ2-7; 12 bases align to TRBD2. With the read ending 1 residue before the CDR3 end, the germline J gene is used to fill in that end. With V trimmed by 4 bases and J by 6 bases, 4 bases remained unmatched. This CDR3 is 14 amino acids long. CDR1 and CDR2 from the germline V gene are SNHLY and FYNGKV (reference sequence).

Worth noting for this clone: Genes and germline come from the mouse. Read sequence stops 1 residue before the CDR3 end, and the germline J gene provides the missing end. The chain links TRBV2 to TRBJ2-4; D may correspond to TRBD1 or TRBD2 (5 bases each). This CDR3 has 15 residues. Germline CDR1 LGHNA, CDR2 YSYQKL. V gave up 0 bases and J gave up 0 bases, with 7 bases separating them. CDR3 amino acids: CASSQDGASQNTLYF. Incomplete CDR3 DNA: TGTGCCAGCAGCCAAGATGGGGCTAGTCAAAACACCTTGTAC.

Concerning this clone: Here the gene names and germline are mouse. CDR3 amino acids: CASSLQENTEVFF. CDR3 DNA (partial): TGTGCCAGCAGTCTGCAGGAAAACACAGAAGTCTTC. V is TRBV26 and J is TRBJ1-1; D is uncertain. The read ends 1 residue before the CDR3 terminus; that terminus is restored from the germline J gene. V gave up 2 bases and J gave up 1 base, with 5 bases separating them. The CDR3 runs to 13 residues. Germline loops: CDR1 KGHPV, CDR2 FQNQEV (reference sequence).

By sample fraction, this clone is medium-sized. These gene names are mouse names. The CDR3 end is not reached by the read, which stops 1 residue before it; the germline J gene fills it in. The V and J genes are TRBV26 and TRBJ2-4; 7 bases line up with TRBD2. V shed 4 bases and J 0 bases; nucleotides not matched to a gene: 4. This CDR3 is built from 15 residues. Germline lookup yields CDR1 KGHPV and CDR2 FQNQEV (reference sequence). The CDR3 is CASSPDWASQNTLYF. Incomplete CDR3 DNA: TGTGCCAGCAGTCCTGACTGGGCTAGTCAAAACACCTTGTAC.

This clone has just a few counts. The gene names given are mouse names. The CDR3 extends 1 residue past the end of the read, so its final part is completed from the germline J gene. The J gene is TRBJ1-5, the V gene TRBV3, with 10 positions matching TRBD1. V was pared by 4 bases and J by 8 bases, with 2 bases of the junction left unmatched. Germline lookup yields CDR1 SNHLY and CDR2 FYNGKV (reference sequence). The CDR3 consists of 13 residues. CDR3 region: CASSSTGGEAPLF. CDR3 bases read: TGTGCCAGCAGCTCGACAGGGGGCGAGGCTCCGCTT.

Turning to this clone: Mouse gene names and germline throughout. The CDR3 extends 1 residue past the end of the read, so its final part is completed from the germline J gene. The V gene is TRBV23, the J gene TRBJ1-4; the table's D gene call, TRBD1, was not cross checked with the DNA. Germline CDR1 is KGHTA and CDR2 is FQNQQP. The CDR3 has 15 amino acids. The chain's CDR3 is CSSSQADRANERLFF. CDR3 bases read: TGCTCCAGCAGTCAAGCCGACAGGGCCAACGAAAGATTATTT.

This clone is labeled as medium-sized. The gene names here belong to mouse. The sequenced fragment ends 1 residue before the CDR3 boundary, so the rest is inferred from the germline J gene. The V call is TRBV23, the J call TRBJ2-7; the D call TRBD1 from the table was never checked on the DNA. Germline V gene lookup returns CDR1 KGHTA and CDR2 FQNQQP. This CDR3 has 15 residues. The CDR3 loop reads CSSSQSPGQGYEQYF. Partial CDR3 DNA: TGCTCCAGCAGTCAATCACCGGGACAGGGGTATGAACAGTAC.

With regard to this clone: Mouse gene names and germline throughout. The CDR3 loop is CASSQTGGANTEVFF. Incomplete CDR3 DNA: TGTGCCAGCAGCCAAACAGGGGGAGCAAACACAGAAGTCTTC. The chain is built from TRBV5 and TRBJ1-1; 8 positions agree with TRBD1. The read terminates 1 residue ahead of where the CDR3 ends, so the germline J gene completes it. The J segment lost 0 bases and the V segment lost 2 bases, leaving 2 bases of the junction unmatched. The germline V gene encodes CDR1 LGHNA and CDR2 YNLKQL (reference sequence). This CDR3 is built from 15 residues.

This clone was recorded a few times. Each gene name is a mouse one. The CDR3 is cut off 1 residue early in the read; its end comes from the germline J gene. The chain links TRBV26 to TRBJ1-3; TRBD1 might be the D (6 bases). The CDR3 sequence is 15 residues long. Trimming stripped 4 bases from V and 0 bases from J, with 10 bases between. Germline-derived CDR1 and CDR2 are KGHPV and FQNQEV (reference sequence). The CDR3 region is CASSRQALSGNTLYF. The sequenced CDR3 bases are TGTGCCAGCAGTCGACAGGCCCTTTCTGGAAATACGCTCTAT.

This clone was seen only a few times. The genes are named according to mouse. The missing CDR3 end, 1 residue past where the read stops, is filled in from the germline J gene. The V and J genes are TRBV12-2 and TRBJ1-3; D is uncertain. Looked up from germline, CDR1 is SGHLS and CDR2 is HYDKME. There are 15 residues in the CDR3. Trimming cost V 0 bases and J 0 bases, with 8 bases left between them. The CDR3 here is CASSLDGDSGNTLYF. Incomplete CDR3 DNA: TGTGCCAGCTCTCTCGACGGGGATTCTGGAAATACGCTCTAT.

Turning to this clone: Gene and germline names: mouse. Read data end 1 residue before the CDR3 end; the end is taken from the germline J gene. The chain recombines TRBV23 with TRBJ1-6; the table gives TRBD1 as D, unverified against the DNA. TRBJ1-6 is assigned to the ORF class and has an uncertain function. CDR1 is KGHTA and CDR2 is FQNQQP in the germline V gene. CDR3 length: 15 residues. The CDR3 loop reads CSSSLGQGYNSPLYF. Incomplete CDR3 DNA: TGCTCCAGCAGTCTCGGACAGGGGTATAATTCGCCCCTCTAC.

On this clone itself: The listed genes are named as in mouse. The CDR3 end is not reached by the read, which stops 1 residue before it; the germline J gene fills it in. The genes are TRBV26 and TRBJ2-5; unclear D gene. This CDR3 is 12 amino acids long. Trimming took off 6 bases at V and 0 bases at J, with 4 bases between the two ends. Germline assignment: CDR1 KGHPV and CDR2 FQNQEV (reference sequence). Here the CDR3 reads CASSLNQDTQYF. The part of the CDR3 DNA that was read is TGTGCCAGCAGCCTCAACCAAGACACCCAGTAC.

This clone was counted only a few times. Gene labels here are mouse ones. The read terminates 1 residue before the CDR3 end, so the remaining end is supplied by the germline J gene. This sample includes further DNA sequences coding for the same CDR3. V gene TRBV23 combines with J gene TRBJ2-5; the D call TRBD2 from the table was never checked on the DNA. CDR1 and CDR2 from the germline V gene are KGHTA and FQNQQP. The CDR3 runs to 15 residues. Partial CDR3 DNA: TGCTCCAGCAGTCAATCCCTGGGGGGGCAAGACACCCAGTAC. Its protein is CSSSQSLGGQDTQY. The complete CDR3 protein is CSSSQSLGGQDTQYF.

Only a few counts were recorded for this clone. Genes and germline come from the mouse. The CDR3 end is not reached by the read, which stops 1 residue before it; the germline J gene fills it in. The V gene is TRBV13-1, the J gene TRBJ2-7, with D maybe TRBD2 (5 bases). The germline V and J ends were trimmed by 0 bases and 6 bases, with 7 bases remaining between them. The germline gives CDR1 NSHNY, CDR2 SYGAGN. The length of the CDR3 is 12 residues. CDR3 DNA, as far as it was read: TGTGCCAGCAGTGATGAGTGGGGTGAACAGTAC. Amino acids: CASSDEWGEQY. The whole CDR3 sequence reads CASSDEWGEQYF.

This clone was seen only a few times. Gene names and germline refer to mouse. The read ends 1 residue early relative to the CDR3; the germline J gene fills the gap. Other nucleotide sequences from this sample produce the same CDR3. V usage is TRBV26 and J usage is TRBJ2-5; 7 positions match TRBD1. CDR1 and CDR2 (germline): KGHPV, FQNQEV (reference sequence). The V segment lost 3 bases and the J segment 6 bases; nucleotides outside the gene matches: 0. CDR3 size: 12 residues. The covered CDR3 bases are TGTGCCAGCAGTCTCAGGGGGGACACCCAGTAC. This codes for CASSLRGDTQY. Given in full, the CDR3 is CASSLRGDTQYF.

This clone occurred a few times. Genes here carry mouse names. From the germline J gene comes the end of the CDR3, since the read stops 1 residue before it. This sequence joins TRBV1 and TRBJ2-1; 8 nucleotides agree with TRBD2. CDR1 is NSQYPW and CDR2 is LRSPGD in the germline V gene (reference sequence). This CDR3 contains 15 residues. Losses at the gene ends were 3 bases for V and 1 base for J; bases not matched to a gene: 2. CDR3 DNA (partial): TGCACCTGCAGTGCTCCTGGGGGGAACTATGCTGAGCAGTTC. Protein: CTCSAPGGNYAEQF. The complete CDR3 reads CTCSAPGGNYAEQFF.

This clone came up a few times. The gene symbols are mouse symbols. The CDR3 end lies 1 residue beyond the end of the read and is filled in from the germline J gene. The chain joins TRBV26 to TRBJ1-4; weak D call: TRBD1 (6 bases). The V end lost 2 bases, the J end lost 7 bases, and 8 bases lay between the germline ends. The CDR3 loop spans 13 amino acids. Per the germline V gene, CDR1 is KGHPV and CDR2 is FQNQEV (reference sequence). CDR3 sequence reads: CASSLGQFERLFF. The sequenced CDR3 bases are TGTGCCAGCAGTCTGGGACAGTTCGAAAGATTATTT. Full variable domain (missing parts from reference TRBV26 and TRBJ1-4): NSKVIQTPRYLVKGQGQKAKMRCIPEKGHPVVFWYQQNKNNEFKFLINFQNQEVLQQIDMTEKRFSAECPSNSPCSLEIQSSEAGDSALYLCASSLGQFERLFFGHGTKLSVL.